This is a list of T cell receptor beta chains from one sample in a study of CD8+ T cells in alopecia areata. Assay used: immunoSEQ multiplex PCR; TCRdb lists only in-frame clones, some missing. The sample has about 120,000 clones, 47% seen once; the top ten hold about 11%. The sequenced sample consisted of NKG2D-low CD8+ T cells sorted from blood. The receptors were gathered from a human donor with alopecia areata. Both conserved end residues are part of each CDR3. A D gene is named only where the DNA matches it firmly. Where a row states a size, it is once, few, many or the class of an expanded clone; other rows omit it.

d_call	v_call	j_call	clone_size	cdr3_aa
NA	TRBV6-6	TRBJ2-3	NA	CATNTGTDTQYF
NA	TRBV11-2	TRBJ2-6	few	CASSSHFGANVLTF
NA	TRBV20-1	TRBJ2-1	NA	CSVDLYNEQFF
NA	TRBV7-9	TRBJ2-5	few	CASSSRDPQETQYF
TRBD2	TRBV6-1	TRBJ2-6	many	CAISEREGSGANVLTF
NA	TRBV2	TRBJ2-3	NA	CAIWHSTDTQYF
TRBD1	TRBV29-1	TRBJ2-1	NA	CSAGQALNNEQFF
NA	TRBV27	TRBJ2-7	once	CASSSVRAYEQYF
NA	TRBV25-1	TRBJ2-7	NA	CASSEYYEQYF
TRBD1	TRBV29-1	TRBJ2-7	few	CSVVHDRDYEQYF
NA	TRBV2	TRBJ2-1	NA	CASSRNEQFF
NA	TRBV29-1	TRBJ1-2	NA	CSVQLGAEDYGYTF
NA	TRBV13	TRBJ2-7	once	CASSLGDSSSYEQYF
NA	TRBV11-2	TRBJ2-1	NA	CASSLGTEQFF
TRBD2	TRBV9	TRBJ2-1	NA	CASSPGGGRAVNEQFF
TRBD1	TRBV27	TRBJ2-7	NA	CASSPTGYRAVEQYF
TRBD1	TRBV29-1	TRBJ1-1	NA	CSGYRGMNTEAFF
TRBD2	TRBV9	TRBJ2-1	NA	CASSGAGESLNEQFF
NA	TRBV23-1	TRBJ1-6	NA	CASSPPGHINSPLHF
TRBD1	TRBV30	TRBJ2-1	NA	CAWSGMIGQEKYNEQFF
NA	TRBV7-3	TRBJ2-1	NA	CASSSNSARDNEQFF
NA	TRBV27	TRBJ2-1	NA	CASSLGLEGPNEQFF
TRBD1	TRBV29-1	TRBJ2-1	NA	CSVQTGGDYNEQFF
NA	TRBV4-1	TRBJ2-5	few	CASSQDGVTRGETQYF
NA	TRBV2	TRBJ2-4	NA	CASTQGDIQYF
TRBD2	TRBV29-1	TRBJ2-7	few	CSVAMASGRAREQYF
NA	TRBV18	TRBJ1-2	NA	CASSQDGMSGYTF
NA	TRBV2	TRBJ2-7	NA	CASRGGVEQYF
NA	TRBV29-1	TRBJ2-3	few	CSPRVRGHTDTQYF
NA	TRBV28	TRBJ2-7	NA	CASSFFNYEQYF
NA	TRBV9	TRBJ2-2	few	CASSASTGELFF
TRBD2	TRBV30	TRBJ2-1	NA	CAWTGLAGRSYNEQFF
NA	TRBV11-2	TRBJ2-3	NA	CASAKGSSTDTQYF
NA	TRBV15	TRBJ2-3	NA	CATSKSSRDTQYF
TRBD1	TRBV29-1	TRBJ1-1	few	CSVKPGTDEAFF
NA	TRBV2	TRBJ2-7	NA	CASSERQDRPYEQYF
TRBD2	TRBV4-2	TRBJ2-3	few	CASSQGTSSGGTDTQYF
NA	TRBV7-9	TRBJ2-1	many	CASSFMSSEQFF
TRBD2	TRBV29-1	TRBJ2-7	NA	CSVLGGDEQYF
TRBD1	TRBV7-2	TRBJ2-5	NA	CASSARTGEETQYF
TRBD1	TRBV9	TRBJ2-1	NA	CASSVAGTGANEQFF
TRBD2	TRBV5-1	TRBJ2-7	NA	CASSFEGGPPPTYEQYF
TRBD1	TRBV29-1	TRBJ1-1	few	CSAQTGAPEAFF
TRBD1	TRBV5-1	TRBJ2-7	NA	CASRTYPGQGVGEQYF